A single TCR beta chain is shown here with its context. The data derive from a study of cytomegalovirus exposure and HLA in healthy donors. Primers: 60 Vbeta forward and 13 Jbeta reverse. Sequencing was performed with immunoSEQ multiplex PCR; in TCRdb, only in-frame clones are kept and a portion is missing. Here the sample spans around 200,000 clones, just over 75% being singletons. The CDR3 runs to 15 residues. CDR1 and CDR2 from the germline V gene are SGDLS and YYNGEE. This sequence was found in a young man in good health and CMV-seronegative. The chain recombines TRBV9 with TRBJ2-5; 9 bases match TRBD2. TRBJ2-7 matches the DNA end more closely, so the J call is doubtful. The sample taken for sequencing was PBMCs. The CDR3 sequence: CASSAFSGSDLEQYF. As DNA, the CDR3 is TGTGCCAGCAGCGCCTTTAGCGGGAGTGATCTCGAGCAGTACTTC.